This paragraph reports one T cell receptor (beta chain). The antigen remains unidentified. Study processing details: Built for papillary thyroid cancer, a distant-metastasis classifier drew on CDR3 differences across clinicopathological groups. TCRdb re-clonotyped the PCR reads through MiXCR. Here the V and J calls rest on TCRdb's processing, not on the authors' analysis. In the table there are around 31,000 clones, about 20% of which are singletons. All patients were treatment-naive before thyroid surgery. These data belong to a study of metastatic and nonmetastatic thyroid tumors. Study-level background: Thyroid patients, malignant and benign, had repertoires compared across blood and tumor or nodule tissue. Whole-study results and caveats: TCR beta diversity was reportedly significantly higher in malignant thyroid tumors than benign nodules, in blood and tumor.

This CDR3 is 12 amino acids long. The germline V gene has CDR1 SGHTA and CDR2 FQGNSA. The junction had 2 bases not matched to a gene; V was cut back by 5 bases and J by 4 bases. The V and J genes are TRBV7-2 and TRBJ2-7, with 7 nucleotides matching TRBD1. Sequencing was done on a sample of blood. This TCR was sampled from a female donor with papillary thyroid cancer or a benign thyroid nodule (not recorded which). Some clones in this sample may be carry-over from other donors' samples. CDR3 sequence reads: CASSQTGYEQYF. In DNA form, the CDR3 reads TGTGCCAGCAGCCAGACAGGGTACGAGCAGTACTTC.